The sequence of this T cell receptor (beta chain) was determined in a study of T cell responses to AZD1222 COVID-19 vaccine. Findings of the study overall: In the spike-specific TCR repertoire, nearly half reportedly target unmutated variant regions. Sampling captured repertoires only after the peak T cell response. Clonal diversity was possibly underestimated, and the donors were mostly white British, with more females.

CDR1 is SNHLY and CDR2 is FYNNEI in the germline V gene. With 3 bases removed from V and 3 bases from J, the gap between germline ends came to 11 bases. The CDR3 extends over 14 amino acids. In the case of this clone: Its antigen is unidentified. This sample also contains other DNA sequences that code for the same CDR3.

The protocol was immunoSEQ multiplex PCR, while the TCRdb copy is restricted to in-frame clones and leaves out a portion. The table has some 110,000 clones, about 80% seen once. The sequence derives from an adult in good health. This material consisted of peripheral blood, taken on day 0 of AZD1222 vaccination. The J gene is TRBJ1-1, the V gene TRBV2, with TRBD1 as a possible D gene (5 bases). Here the CDR3 DNA reads TGTGCCAGCAGTGACAAGGGAGGGGACACTGAAGCTTTCTTT. This codes for CASSDKGGDTEAFF.